The 27 T cell receptor beta chains below were found in one sample sequenced in a study of T cell responses to AZD1222 COVID-19 vaccine. This table comes from immunoSEQ multiplex PCR, and its TCRdb copy is limited to in-frame clones, with some not included. Here the sample spans some 150,000 clones, more than 85% being singletons. Sequencing was performed on peripheral blood, taken 28 days after the second AZD1222 dose. These receptors were taken from an adult who received the AZD1222 COVID-19 vaccine.

The V call is TRBV19, the J call TRBJ1-5; 10 bases are a match to TRBD1. The CDR3 loop spans 14 amino acids. Germline trimming cut 8 bases from V and 7 bases from J; bases unmatched to any gene: 8. Per the germline V gene, CDR1 is LNHDA and CDR2 is SQIVND (reference sequence). The CDR3 region is CASGADRGEQPQHF. The CDR3 region has the DNA TGTGCCAGTGGCGCGGACAGGGGGGAACAGCCCCAGCATTTT.

The gene calls are TRBV5-1 and TRBJ2-1, with 7 bases aligning to TRBD1. The germline V gene encodes CDR1 SGHRS and CDR2 YFSETQ. This CDR3 has 15 amino acids. The V gene end was trimmed by 6 bases and the J gene end by 0 bases; junction bases not matched to a gene: 6. CDR3 residues: CASNLQGSSYNEQFF. The CDR3 nucleotides read TGCGCCAGCAACTTACAGGGGAGCTCCTACAATGAGCAGTTCTTC.

The chain employs TRBV15 and TRBJ1-1; D is ambiguous. The V and J ends lost 2 bases and 1 base respectively, with 14 bases between them. CDR3 size: 16 residues. Germline V gene data show CDR1 as LNHNV and CDR2 as YYDKDF (reference sequence). CDR3 amino acids: CATSRSRHGWNTEAFF. The CDR3 coding sequence is TGTGCCACCAGCAGATCCCGACACGGTTGGAACACTGAAGCTTTCTTT.

The chain couples TRBV11-2 to TRBJ2-1, with a tentative D call TRBD1 (5 bases). CDR3 length: 14 residues. The V gene's germline CDR1 is SGHAT and CDR2 FQNNGV. Trimming cost V 5 bases and J 8 bases, with 16 bases left between them. CDR3 bases: TGTGCCAGCAGCCTCCCAAGGGTAGGGGATGAGCAGTTCTTC. It specifies CASSLPRVGDEQFF.

The gene calls are TRBV28 and TRBJ2-2; 8 bases map to TRBD1. This CDR3 contains 15 residues. CDR1 and CDR2 (germline): MDHEN, SYDVKM. J was trimmed by 5 bases and V by 5 bases; bases with no gene match: 7. The CDR3 DNA reads as TGTGCCAGCAGTCAGACAGGGGAAGGGACCGGGGAGCTGTTTTTT. It encodes CASSQTGEGTGELFF.

This clone was found a few times. V is TRBV24-1 and J is TRBJ2-2, with 7 bases identical to TRBD1. Unmatched junction bases numbered 0, after V lost 3 bases and J lost 3 bases. Looked up from germline, CDR1 is KGHDR and CDR2 is SFDVKD. This CDR3 spans 14 amino acids. CDR3 amino acids: CATSDGTDTGELFF. In nucleotides, the CDR3 is TGTGCCACCAGTGATGGGACAGACACCGGGGAGCTGTTTTTT.

The rearrangement uses TRBV7-2 and TRBJ1-5; no clear D gene. The V end was cut by 0 bases, the J end by 3 bases, with 9 bases between. The length of the CDR3 is 15 residues. CDR1 is SGHTA, CDR2 FQGNSA, per germline. This chain's CDR3 is CASSLAAQANQPQHF. The CDR3 nucleotides read TGTGCCAGCAGCTTAGCGGCCCAGGCCAATCAGCCCCAGCATTTT.

The gene calls are TRBV5-4 and TRBJ1-2; 9 bases are shared with TRBD1. Trimming at V came to 3 bases and at J to 8 bases, leaving 11 bases not matched to a gene. The CDR3 loop spans 15 amino acids. Germline-derived CDR1 and CDR2 are SGHNT and YYREEE (reference sequence). The CDR3 sequence is CASSYPGQGPRGYTF. CDR3 DNA: TGTGCCAGCAGCTACCCCGGACAGGGGCCAAGGGGCTACACCTTC.

V is TRBV5-1 and J is TRBJ1-1, with D hard to call. V lost 3 bases and J 6 bases, leaving 12 bases between the germline ends. This CDR3 has 13 residues. CDR1 SGHRS and CDR2 YFSETQ come from the germline V gene. The CDR3 region is CASSWQEGSEAFF. The CDR3 nucleotides are TGCGCCAGCAGCTGGCAGGAAGGGTCTGAAGCTTTCTTT.

DNA for the CDR3: TGCGCCAGCAGTCAATATCCTCCCCCTCCTGGAAGGGACTACGAGCAGTACTTC. Its protein product is CASSQYPPPPGRDYEQYF. The chain uses TRBV23-1 and TRBJ2-7, with D unclear. TRBV23-1 is placed among ORFs of uncertain function. The CDR3 contains 18 residues. Trimming stripped 1 base from V and 3 bases from J, with 22 bases between.

This rearrangement joins TRBV27 to TRBJ1-2; 9 bases are a match to TRBD1. Looked up from germline, CDR1 is MNHEY and CDR2 is SMNVEV (reference sequence). With 4 bases clipped from V and 8 bases from J, the junction kept 5 bases outside the gene matches. This CDR3 contains 13 residues. In DNA, the CDR3 is TGTGCCAGCAGTTCAGAGACAGGGGGAGGCTACACCTTC. This translates into CASSSETGGGYTF.

The CDR3 here is CASSLGRGPEETQYF. The CDR3 DNA reads as TGTGCCAGCAGCTTAGGCAGGGGGCCGGAGGAGACCCAGTACTTC. This sequence joins TRBV7-9 and TRBJ2-5, with 8 positions matching TRBD1. CDR3 length: 15 residues. With V trimmed by 1 base and J by 5 bases, 6 bases remained unmatched. Germline CDR1 SEHNR, CDR2 FQNEAQ (reference sequence).

The CDR3 DNA follows: TGTGCCAGCAGCTCTGCCCGGGGGCGCCACGAGCAGTACTTC. It encodes CASSSARGRHEQYF. This chain links TRBV11-2 with TRBJ2-7; D may match TRBD1 or TRBD2 (6 bases each). Trimming took off 4 bases at V and 5 bases at J, with 15 bases between the two ends. The germline gives CDR1 SGHAT, CDR2 FQNNGV. This CDR3 has 14 residues.

The chain carries TRBV13 and TRBJ2-7; TRBD2 matches 12 bases. This CDR3 has 20 amino acids. The germline V gene has CDR1 PRHDT and CDR2 FYEKMQ (reference sequence). Trimming took 5 bases from V and 3 from J; bases not matched to a gene: 20. The chain's CDR3 is CASSPPRLSLAGGIGYEQYF. In nucleotides, the CDR3 is TGTGCCAGCAGCCCACCCCGACTATCACTAGCGGGGGGTATCGGCTACGAGCAGTACTTC.

The genes are TRBV9 and TRBJ2-1; TRBD2 matches 10 bases. The CDR3 sequence is 16 residues long. Germline CDR1 is SGDLS and CDR2 is YYNGEE. V trimming: 4 bases; J trimming: 2 bases; junction bases outside the gene matches: 6. This chain's CDR3 is CASSLGLAEPYNEQFF. In DNA, the CDR3 is TGTGCCAGCAGCCTAGGACTAGCGGAACCCTACAATGAGCAGTTCTTC.

This clone has more than one count but fewer than ten. This chain connects TRBV10-2 to TRBJ1-5, with D possibly TRBD1 on 6 matching bases. The germline CDR1 and CDR2 sequences are WSHSY and SAAADI. V gave up 9 bases and J gave up 6 bases, with 15 bases separating them. This CDR3 is built from 13 residues. The CDR3 nucleotides read TGCGCCAGTCAAGCGGGGGGCCTTCAGCCCCAGCATTTT. It is translated as CASQAGGLQPQHF.

The table lists this clone with a few counts. This sample includes further DNA sequences coding for the same CDR3. The chain is built from TRBV11-3 and TRBJ2-1; D remains unclear. CDR1 is SGHNT, CDR2 YENEEA, per germline. V lost 0 bases to trimming and J lost 8 bases, with 11 bases between them. CDR3 size: 14 residues. The CDR3 bases are TGTGCCAGCAGCTTAGATCCCGACTTGGATGAGCAGTTCTTC. Its translation is CASSLDPDLDEQFF.

The rearrangement links TRBV21-1 to TRBJ2-7; the table calls TRBD2, which could not be checked here. TRBV21-1 is deemed a pseudogene. The length of the CDR3 is 16 residues. CDR3: CASSRTPSGVTYEQYF. CDR3 DNA: TGTGCCAGCAGCAGAACCCCTAGCGGGGTAACCTACGAGCAGTACTTC.

In this sample, this clone turned up once. The chain has TRBV18 and TRBJ2-7; 8 bases are a match to TRBD1. Per the germline V gene, CDR1 is KGHSH and CDR2 is LQKENI. Losses at the gene ends were 0 bases for V and 2 bases for J; bases not matched to a gene: 0. CDR3 length: 14 residues. CDR3 in amino acids: CASSPPQGAYEQYF. The DNA for the CDR3 is TGTGCCAGCTCACCACCACAGGGGGCCTACGAGCAGTACTTC.

The chain is built from TRBV19 and TRBJ1-2; possibly TRBD1 for D (6 bases). The germline V gene encodes CDR1 LNHDA and CDR2 SQIVND (reference sequence). The CDR3 is made up of 13 amino acids. V was pared by 3 bases and J by 5 bases, with 10 bases between. CDR3 protein: CASSMVGAYGYTF. The DNA for the CDR3 is TGTGCCAGTAGTATGGTGGGGGCGTATGGCTACACCTTC.

This sequence joins TRBV5-1 and TRBJ1-4; 10 nucleotides align to TRBD1. V shed 6 bases and J 8 bases; nucleotides not matched to a gene: 7. Germline V gene sequence: CDR1 SGHRS, CDR2 YFSETQ. This CDR3 contains 14 residues. CDR3 nucleotides: TGCGCCAGCAAACCCGGGACAGGGGCCGAAAAACTGTTTTTT. Its translation: CASKPGTGAEKLFF.

This clone was counted a single time. This chain joins TRBV7-2 and TRBJ2-7, with D tentatively TRBD1 (6 bases). The CDR3 spans 17 residues. V lost 4 bases and J 9 bases, leaving 28 bases between the germline ends. Germline values: CDR1 SGHTA, CDR2 FQGNSA. The CDR3 nucleotides read TGTGCCAGCAGCTCTCCCGCGACCGGGACAACACCTTGGGGGCAGTACTTC. It translates to CASSSPATGTTPWGQYF.

The rearrangement joins TRBV16 to TRBJ1-5; a weak D match, TRBD1 (5 bases). Germline CDR1 reads KGHSY; CDR2 reads FQNENV. There are 16 residues in the CDR3. Trimming removed 1 base at V and 7 bases at J, with 17 bases between. In nucleotides, the CDR3 is TGTGCCAGCAGCCAATGGGGAGGAGGGGCAGGGCAGCCCCAGCATTTT. Amino acids: CASSQWGGGAGQPQHF.

The V gene is TRBV2, the J gene TRBJ1-1; D unresolved. The CDR3 contains 10 residues. Germline values: CDR1 SNHLY, CDR2 FYNNEI. The V gene lost 7 bases and the J gene lost 5 bases, with 5 bases spanning the gap. CDR3 residues: CASKLTEAFF. In nucleotides, the CDR3 is TGTGCCAGCAAGTTAACTGAAGCTTTCTTT.

The chain links TRBV28 to TRBJ2-4, with D perhaps matching TRBD1 or TRBD2 (5 bases each). The CDR3 consists of 13 residues. In germline, CDR1 is MDHEN, CDR2 SYDVKM. V gave up 5 bases and J gave up 9 bases, with 14 bases separating them. The CDR3 spells CASSLQGRGIQYF. The CDR3 DNA reads as TGTGCCAGCAGTCTCCAGGGCCGGGGCATTCAGTACTTC.

V gene TRBV19 combines with J gene TRBJ2-1; TRBD2 matches 10 bases. Per germline, CDR1 LNHDA and CDR2 SQIVND (reference sequence). The CDR3 spans 16 residues. V dropped 8 bases and J dropped 8; count of bases not matched to a gene: 15. CDR3 sequence reads: CASGSLPGLAIDEQFF. DNA of the CDR3: TGTGCCAGTGGATCACTTCCGGGACTAGCGATAGATGAGCAGTTCTTC.

This chain joins TRBV30 and TRBJ2-7, with 7 bases matching TRBD1. Unmatched junction bases numbered 16, after V lost 3 bases and J lost 5 bases. The CDR3 totals 16 residues. Germline CDR1 and CDR2: GTSNPN and SVGIG (reference sequence). The CDR3, as DNA: TGTGCCTGGAGAGGGGGCCACGGGGCCCTCGCCGACGAGCAGTACTTC. This codes for CAWRGGHGALADEQYF.